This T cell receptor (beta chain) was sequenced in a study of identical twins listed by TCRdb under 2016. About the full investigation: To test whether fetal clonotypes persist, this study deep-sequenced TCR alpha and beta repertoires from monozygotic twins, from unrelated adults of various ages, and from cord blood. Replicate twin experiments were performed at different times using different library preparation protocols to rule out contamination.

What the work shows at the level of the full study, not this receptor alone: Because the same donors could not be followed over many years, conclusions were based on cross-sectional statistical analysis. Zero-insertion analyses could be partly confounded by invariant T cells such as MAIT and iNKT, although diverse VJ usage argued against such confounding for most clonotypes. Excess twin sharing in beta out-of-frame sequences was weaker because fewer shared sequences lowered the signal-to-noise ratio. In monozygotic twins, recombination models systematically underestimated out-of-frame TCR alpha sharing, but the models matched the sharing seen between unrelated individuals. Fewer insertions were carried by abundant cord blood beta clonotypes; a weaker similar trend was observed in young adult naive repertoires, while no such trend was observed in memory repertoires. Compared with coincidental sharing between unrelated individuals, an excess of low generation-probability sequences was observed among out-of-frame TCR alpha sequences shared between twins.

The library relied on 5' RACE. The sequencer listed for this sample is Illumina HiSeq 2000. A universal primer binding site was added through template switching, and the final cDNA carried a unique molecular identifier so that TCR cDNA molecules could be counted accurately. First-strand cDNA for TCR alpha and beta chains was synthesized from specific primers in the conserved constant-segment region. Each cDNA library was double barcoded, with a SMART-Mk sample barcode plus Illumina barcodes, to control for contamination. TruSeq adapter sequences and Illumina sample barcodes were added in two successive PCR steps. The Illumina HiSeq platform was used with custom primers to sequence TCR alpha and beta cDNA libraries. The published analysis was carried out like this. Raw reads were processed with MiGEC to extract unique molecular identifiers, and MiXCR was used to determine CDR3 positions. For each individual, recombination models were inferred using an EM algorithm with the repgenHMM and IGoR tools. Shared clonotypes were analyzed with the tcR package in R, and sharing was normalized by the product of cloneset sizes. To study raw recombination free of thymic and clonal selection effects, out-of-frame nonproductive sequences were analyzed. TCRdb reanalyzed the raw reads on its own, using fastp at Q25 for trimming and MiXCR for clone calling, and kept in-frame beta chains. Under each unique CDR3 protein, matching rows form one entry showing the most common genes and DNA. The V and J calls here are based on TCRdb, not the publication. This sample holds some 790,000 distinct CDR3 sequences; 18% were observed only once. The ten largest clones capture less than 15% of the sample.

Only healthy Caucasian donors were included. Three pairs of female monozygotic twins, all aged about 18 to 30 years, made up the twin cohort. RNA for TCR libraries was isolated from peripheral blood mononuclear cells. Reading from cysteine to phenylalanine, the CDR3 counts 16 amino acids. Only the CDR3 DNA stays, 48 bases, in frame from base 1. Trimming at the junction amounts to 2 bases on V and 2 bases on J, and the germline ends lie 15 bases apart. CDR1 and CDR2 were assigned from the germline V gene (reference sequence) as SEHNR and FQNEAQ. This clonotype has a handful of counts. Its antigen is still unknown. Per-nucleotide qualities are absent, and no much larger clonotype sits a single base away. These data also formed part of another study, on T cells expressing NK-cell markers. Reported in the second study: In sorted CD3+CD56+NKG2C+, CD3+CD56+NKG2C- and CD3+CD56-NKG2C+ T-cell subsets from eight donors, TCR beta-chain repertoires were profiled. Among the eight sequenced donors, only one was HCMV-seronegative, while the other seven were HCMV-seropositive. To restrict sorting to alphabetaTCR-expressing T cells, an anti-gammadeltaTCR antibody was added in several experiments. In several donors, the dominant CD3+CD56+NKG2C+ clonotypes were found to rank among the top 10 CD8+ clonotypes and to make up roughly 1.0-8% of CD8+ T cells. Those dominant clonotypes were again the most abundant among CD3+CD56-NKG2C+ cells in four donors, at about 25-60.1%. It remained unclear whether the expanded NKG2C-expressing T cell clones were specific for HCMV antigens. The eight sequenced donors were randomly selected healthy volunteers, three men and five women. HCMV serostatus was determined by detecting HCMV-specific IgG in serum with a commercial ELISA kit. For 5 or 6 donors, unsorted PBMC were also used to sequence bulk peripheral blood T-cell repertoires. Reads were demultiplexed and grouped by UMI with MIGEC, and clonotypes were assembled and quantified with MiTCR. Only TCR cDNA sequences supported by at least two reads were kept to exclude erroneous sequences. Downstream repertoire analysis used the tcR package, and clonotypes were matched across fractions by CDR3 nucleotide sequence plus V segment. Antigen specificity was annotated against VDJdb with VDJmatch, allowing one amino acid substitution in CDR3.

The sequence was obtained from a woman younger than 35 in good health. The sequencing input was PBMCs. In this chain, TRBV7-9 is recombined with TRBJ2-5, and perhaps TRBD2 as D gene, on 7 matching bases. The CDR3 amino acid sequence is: CASSLMRGPYQETQYF. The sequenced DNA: TGTGCCAGCAGCTTAATGCGGGGGCCATATCAAGAGACCCAGTACTTC.